Below are 10 T cell receptor beta chains sequenced from a single sample in a study of early T cells in non-severe SARS-CoV-2 infection. From the 5' RACE reads, TCRdb called clonotypes with MiXCR, one entry per CDR3 protein. The table has tens of thousands of distinct CDR3 sequences, under 10% seen once. Sequenced: whole blood. The source of these receptors is an adult who was a healthcare worker with PCR-confirmed SARS-CoV-2 infection or an uninfected control (not recorded which).

The rearrangement uses TRBV20-1 and TRBJ2-7; no firm D call. V dropped 6 bases and J dropped 3 bases, with 6 bases sitting between them. Germline-derived CDR1 and CDR2 are DFQATT and SNEGSKA (reference sequence). CDR3 length: 10 residues. CDR3 sequence (DNA): TGCAGTGCAGAAGACTACGAGCAGTACTTC. It codes for CSAEDYEQYF.

This clonotype was recorded a few times. V is TRBV4-3 and J is TRBJ2-7, with D tentatively TRBD1 or TRBD2 (5 bases each). The CDR3 runs 15 residues. Germline CDR1 is LGHNA and CDR2 is YSLEER. Trimming shortened V by 4 bases and J by 2 bases, and 15 bases separated the two germline ends. CDR3 bases: TGCGCCAGCAGCCCCTATTCGGGGCGGGCCTACGAGCAGTACTTC. Its translation: CASSPYSGRAYEQYF.

V gene TRBV9 combines with J gene TRBJ2-4, with 16 bases aligning to TRBD2. CDR1 SGDLS and CDR2 YYNGEE come from the germline V gene. With 3 bases clipped from V and 8 bases from J, the junction kept 14 bases outside the gene matches. The CDR3 covers 19 residues. The chain's CDR3 is CASSASGTSGRVSEYIQYF. The CDR3 DNA is TGTGCCAGCAGCGCGAGTGGGACTAGCGGGAGGGTGTCTGAGTACATTCAGTACTTC.

The chain has TRBV9 and TRBJ2-1; TRBD2 agrees at 11 bases. Germline CDR1 SGDLS, CDR2 YYNGEE. V lost 4 bases to trimming and J lost 7 bases; unmatched junction nucleotides: 10. CDR3 length: 16 residues. The CDR3 nucleotides read TGTGCCAGCAGCCCACAAGGGACTAGCGGTCTAAATGAGCAGTTCTTC. This gives the protein CASSPQGTSGLNEQFF.

This clonotype was counted a few times. The chain uses TRBV7-3 and TRBJ2-5; perhaps TRBD2 as D (6 bases). V was pared by 2 bases and J by 2 bases, with 12 bases between. The CDR3 loop spans 15 amino acids. Germline CDR1 and CDR2: SGHTA and FQGTGA. The CDR3, as DNA: TGTGCCAGCAGCTTACTGGGACTGGCTCAAGAGACCCAGTACTTC. Its translation is CASSLLGLAQETQYF.

This clonotype has only a few counts. The gene calls are TRBV29-1 and TRBJ2-5; unclear D gene. V was pared by 7 bases and J by 3 bases, with 6 bases between. The CDR3 is 10 residues long. The germline V gene has CDR1 SQVTM and CDR2 ANQGSEA. The CDR3 loop is CSAQEETQYF. The CDR3 DNA sequence: TGCAGCGCGCAAGAAGAGACCCAGTACTTC.

This clonotype came up many times. The chain recombines TRBV11-2 with TRBJ1-5; D is unclear. CDR3 size: 14 residues. The germline V and J ends were trimmed by 5 bases and 6 bases, with 14 bases remaining between them. Germline lookup yields CDR1 SGHAT and CDR2 FQNNGV. In DNA, the CDR3 is TGTGCCAGCAGCCTAGGGTCGGGAGGTCAGCCCCAGCATTTT. Residues: CASSLGSGGQPQHF.

This clonotype was observed many times. This chain connects TRBV29-1 to TRBJ2-5; 9 bases line up with TRBD2. With V trimmed by 6 bases and J by 4 bases, 6 bases remained unmatched. CDR3 size: 13 residues. CDR1 SQVTM and CDR2 ANQGSEA come from the germline V gene. CDR3 DNA sequence: TGCAGCGTCGGGGGACTAGCTGGAGAGACCCAGTACTTC. It is translated as CSVGGLAGETQYF.

This clonotype occurred many times. The chain is built from TRBV7-3 and TRBJ2-3, with 10 bases lining up with TRBD2. CDR1 and CDR2 (germline): SGHTA, FQGTGA. The CDR3 loop spans 13 amino acids. The V and J ends lost 3 bases and 10 bases, in that order; junction bases with no gene match: 4. CDR3 protein: CASSFLAGEAQYF. CDR3 bases: TGTGCCAGCAGCTTCCTAGCGGGAGAGGCGCAGTATTTT.

This clonotype was detected many times. The rearrangement uses TRBV10-3 and TRBJ2-7, with no clear D. The V gene's germline CDR1 is ENHRY and CDR2 SYGVKD. V dropped 3 bases and J dropped 3 bases, with 12 bases sitting between them. This CDR3 region has 14 residues. The DNA for the CDR3 is TGTGCCATCAGTGAAATAGAATCCGTCTACGAGCAGTACTTC. Its translation is CAISEIESVYEQYF.